These T cell receptor beta chains were read from a single sample in a study of shared clonotypes between healthy human individuals. The protocol was immunoSEQ multiplex PCR, while the TCRdb copy is restricted to in-frame clones and leaves out a portion. The sample lists 600,000 to 700,000 clones, 55% to 85% occurring once. The sequencing input was memory CD4+ T cells sorted from blood. Receptors were obtained from a woman aged 25 to 45 in good health. CDR3s include the opening cysteine and the closing phenylalanine or tryptophan. Size is stated for part of the rows, as once, few or many counts, or as a class when the clone is expanded.

CDR3: CSVEAGTGVAETQYF; V: TRBV29-1; J: TRBJ2-5; size: .
CDR3: CASSAGLADHTDTQYF; V: TRBV5-1; J: TRBJ2-3; size: .
CDR3: CASSSGTHRTQYF; V: TRBV6-6; J: TRBJ2-5; size: many
CDR3: CASSLDRVTYGYTF; V: TRBV5-1; J: TRBJ1-2; size: .
CDR3: CASSYSTSWQTYEQYF; V: TRBV6-5; J: TRBJ2-7; size: .
CDR3: CASSQPFFRGQGGNQPQHF; V: TRBV7-9; J: TRBJ1-5; size: .
CDR3: CASKLAMGLGTDTQYF; V: TRBV27; J: TRBJ2-3; size: .
CDR3: CASSPDGIYEQYF; V: TRBV6-1; J: TRBJ2-7; size: .
CDR3: CAWSVRGLQETQYF; V: TRBV30; J: TRBJ2-5; size: .
CDR3: CASSLAGNDNYGYTF; V: TRBV6-6; J: TRBJ1-2; size: once
CDR3: CASSLGGRGPQHF; V: TRBV7-9; J: TRBJ1-5; size: .
CDR3: CASSHGTGPQHF; V: TRBV6-5; J: TRBJ1-5; size: .
CDR3: CSARAERKQYF; V: TRBV20-1; J: TRBJ2-7; size: .
CDR3: CASSEQAAGNTIYF; V: TRBV6-1; J: TRBJ1-3; size: few
CDR3: CASNSLEYTGELFF; V: TRBV6-5; J: TRBJ2-2; size: .